The clone carrying this TCR beta chain has just a few counts. These data belong to a study of response to subunit inactivated influenza vaccine. TCRdb re-called the RT-PCR reads with MiXCR, one entry per CDR3 protein. This table has around 570,000 distinct CDR3 sequences, 11% appearing once. Trimming pared 4 bases from V and 9 bases from J, leaving 17 bases between. This CDR3 has 15 amino acids. Looked up from germline, CDR1 is SGHRS and CDR2 is YFSETQ. These data also featured in a second study, about T cells expressing NK-cell markers. That investigation notes: UMI-tagged 5'RACE template switching yielded the TCR beta cDNA. All TCR beta repertoires analysed originated from sorted CD3+CD56+NKG2C+, CD3+CD56+NKG2C- and CD3+CD56-NKG2C+ T cells. Where a few donors were concerned, these clonotypes also led the CD3+CD56-NKG2C+ fraction.

The specimen comprised PBMCs from blood, sampled on the day of vaccination. The sequence came from a man in his forties or fifties who received an inactivated influenza vaccine. The chain employs TRBV5-1 and TRBJ1-6, with D possibly being TRBD1 (6 bases). This chain's CDR3 is CASSPGVVVSSPLHF. CDR3 coding DNA: TGCGCCAGCAGCCCAGGGGTAGTCGTGAGTTCACCCCTCCACTTT.